This T cell receptor beta chain was profiled in a study of T-cell memory formation after mild COVID-19. TCRdb called the 5' RACE reads again in MiXCR, with one record for every CDR3 protein. The sample lists roughly 450,000 distinct CDR3 sequences, roughly 20% occurring once. Deletions cut 0 bases from V and 3 bases from J, with 7 bases between. Per germline, CDR1 SGHRS and CDR2 YFSETQ. The CDR3 is made up of 14 amino acids. This clonotype was seen a handful of times. V gene TRBV5-1 combines with J gene TRBJ2-4, with D tentatively TRBD1 (5 bases). Sequencing used PBMCs or a T cell subset sorted from them (not recorded which). This TCR was sampled from an adult woman who had mild COVID-19 (a few samples of this study predate the infection). Cell type and time point are not known. CDR3 DNA sequence: TGCGCCAGCAGCTTGGAGGGGTACAAAAACATTCAGTACTTC. Translated: CASSLEGYKNIQYF. The variable domain in full, completed from reference TRBV5-1 and TRBJ2-4, reads KAGVTQTPRYLIKTRGQQVTLSCSPISGHRSVSWYQQTPGQGLQFLFEYFSETQRNKGNFPGRFSGRQFSNSRSEMNVSTLELGDSALYLCASSLEGYKNIQYFGAGTRLSVL.